The 28 T cell receptor beta chains presented below share a single source sample, sequenced in a study of cytomegalovirus exposure and HLA in healthy donors. PCR was performed using 60 Vbeta and 13 Jbeta primers. This table comes from immunoSEQ multiplex PCR, and its TCRdb copy is limited to in-frame clones, with some not included. This table holds 100,000 to 150,000 clones, roughly 70% found once. The specimen sequenced was PBMCs. These receptors were collected from a man between 40 and 49 years old in good health and CMV-seropositive.

The DNA of the CDR3 is TGTGCCAGCAGCTTGGGGGATGACAGGGAGACTGAAGCTTTCTTT. Encoded protein: CASSLGDDRETEAFF. This sequence joins TRBV11-2 and TRBJ1-1; TRBD1 aligns across 7 bases. Germline CDR1 reads SGHAT; CDR2 reads FQNNGV. Germline trimming cut 3 bases from V and 5 bases from J; bases unmatched to any gene: 9. The CDR3 is 15 amino acids. Full variable domain (rest looked up from reference TRBV11-2 and TRBJ1-1): EAGVAQSPRYKIIEKRQSVAFWCNPISGHATLYWYQQILGQGPKLLIQFQNNGVVDDSQLPKDRFSAERLKGVDSTLKIQPAKLEDSAVYLCASSLGDDRETEAFFGQGTRLTVV.

The chain carries TRBV6-1 and TRBJ1-4, with 10 bases that match TRBD1. Germline V gene sequence: CDR1 MNHNS, CDR2 SASEGT. V was clipped by 8 bases and J by 2 bases; unmatched bases: 2. The CDR3 covers 14 residues. CDR3 sequence: CASRQGATNEKLFF. The CDR3 DNA sequence: TGTGCCAGCCGACAGGGGGCGACTAATGAAAAACTGTTTTTT.

The CDR3 DNA reads as TGCGCCAGCAGTGAGCTTAAGCGGGGGGGCACAGATACGCAGTATTTT. It encodes CASSELKRGGTDTQYF. This chain joins TRBV10-1 and TRBJ2-3; 9 bases map to TRBD2. The trim removed 2 bases at V and 1 base at J, leaving 4 bases unmatched. The CDR3 extends over 16 amino acids. The germline gives CDR1 WNHNN, CDR2 SYGVQD (reference sequence).

The rearrangement links TRBV5-1 to TRBJ2-7, with 8 bases matching TRBD1. The V gene end was trimmed by 0 bases and the J gene end by 3 bases; junction bases not matched to a gene: 2. The CDR3 extends over 14 amino acids. Germline V gene sequence: CDR1 SGHRS, CDR2 YFSETQ. In DNA form, the CDR3 reads TGCGCCAGCAGCTTGGCAGGGGGCCACTACGAGCAGTACTTC. It encodes CASSLAGGHYEQYF.

This clone was found once. The chain employs TRBV7-9 and TRBJ1-1; D is undetermined. V gave up 6 bases and J gave up 3 bases, with 8 bases separating them. Germline V gene data show CDR1 as SEHNR and CDR2 as FQNEAQ (reference sequence). The length of the CDR3 is 12 residues. Written as DNA, the CDR3 is TGTGCCAGCAGTGAGAGAGACACTGAAGCTTTCTTT. It codes for CASSERDTEAFF.

Only a few counts were recorded for this clone. The chain has TRBV2 and TRBJ2-7; 8 nucleotides align to TRBD1. CDR1 and CDR2 from the germline V gene are SNHLY and FYNNEI. The junction had 10 bases not matched to a gene; V was cut back by 1 base and J by 5 bases. The CDR3 is 16 residues long. The CDR3 bases are TGTGCCAGCAGTGAAGTCAGGGGGCTATTTAGGAACGAGCAGTACTTC. Residues: CASSEVRGLFRNEQYF.

This sequence joins TRBV21-1 and TRBJ2-7; the tabulated D call, TRBD2, remains unverified against the DNA. TRBV21-1 is a pseudogene segment. The CDR3 consists of 13 residues. The CDR3 spells CASSKPPGYEQYF. CDR3 sequence (DNA): TGTGCCAGCAGCAAACCCCCCGGCTACGAGCAGTACTTC.

The V gene is TRBV11-2, the J gene TRBJ2-7; TRBD2 agrees at 11 bases. The length of the CDR3 is 17 residues. J gave up 3 bases and V 0 bases, and 7 bases lay outside the gene matches. The V gene's germline CDR1 is SGHAT and CDR2 FQNNGV. DNA of the CDR3: TGTGCCAGCAGCTTAGATTTTCCCGGACTAGCGGGCTACGAGCAGTACTTC. This sequence encodes CASSLDFPGLAGYEQYF.

This clone was seen a handful of times. The chain links TRBV2 to TRBJ2-7; D is undetermined. CDR1 is SNHLY, CDR2 FYNNEI, per germline. Trimming took 7 bases from V and 0 from J, leaving 10 bases between them. The CDR3 is made up of 13 amino acids. For the CDR3, the DNA is TGTGCCAGCAACTTAGATAGCTCCTACGAGCAGTACTTC. This codes for CASNLDSSYEQYF.

The V call is TRBV28, the J call TRBJ2-5; 9 bases line up with TRBD1. The CDR3 totals 16 residues. CDR1 and CDR2 (germline): MDHEN, SYDVKM. Unmatched junction bases numbered 14, after V lost 7 bases and J lost 5 bases. CDR3 residues: CASIPPRDRAGETQYF. Written as DNA, the CDR3 is TGTGCCAGCATCCCCCCTAGGGACAGGGCAGGGGAGACCCAGTACTTC.

The CDR3 is CASSGISGGAGETQYF. The CDR3 bases are TGTGCCAGCAGCGGAATTAGCGGGGGGGCCGGAGAGACCCAGTACTTC. The V gene is TRBV5-4, the J gene TRBJ2-5; 11 bases fit TRBD2. Trimming cost V 4 bases and J 4 bases; bases outside gene matches: 9. This CDR3 region has 16 residues. The V gene's germline CDR1 is SGHNT and CDR2 YYREEE (reference sequence).

The chain carries TRBV21-1 and TRBJ1-5; the table's TRBD1 call for D was not verified on the DNA. TRBV21-1 is a documented pseudogene. The CDR3 has 18 residues. This CDR3 is CASSNTTGGQNSNQPQHF. The CDR3 nucleotides read TGTGCCAGCAGCAACACGACAGGGGGCCAAAATAGCAATCAGCCCCAGCATTTT.

The chain combines TRBV29-1 with TRBJ2-2; D unclear. Germline CDR1 and CDR2: SQVTM and ANQGSEA. CDR3 length: 13 residues. V shed 4 bases and J shed 4 bases, with 10 bases lying between them. The chain's CDR3 is CSVGLSLTGELFF. CDR3 DNA sequence: TGCAGCGTTGGACTTTCCCTCACCGGGGAGCTGTTTTTT.

The chain combines TRBV5-1 with TRBJ2-2; unclear D gene. CDR3 length: 14 amino acids. The germline V gene encodes CDR1 SGHRS and CDR2 YFSETQ. The ends were cut back, 3 bases at V and 4 bases at J, with 10 bases in the middle. Here the CDR3 DNA reads TGCGCCAGCAGCTCAAACCAGGTCACCGGGGAGCTGTTTTTT. It encodes CASSSNQVTGELFF.

Only one count was recorded for this clone. The CDR3 spells CASSLSWDRGYNEQFF. Written as DNA, the CDR3 is TGTGCCAGCAGTTTATCCTGGGACAGGGGCTACAATGAGCAGTTCTTC. The J gene is TRBJ2-1, the V gene TRBV27, with 10 nucleotides matching TRBD1. The CDR3 covers 16 residues. J gave up 3 bases and V 0 bases, and 2 bases lay outside the gene matches. CDR1 is MNHEY and CDR2 is SMNVEV in the germline V gene (reference sequence).

This sequence joins TRBV29-1 and TRBJ1-2; D not resolved. This CDR3 is built from 13 residues. Between the trimmed V and J ends, which lost 5 bases and 2 bases, there was a span of 12 bases. CDR1 is SQVTM, CDR2 ANQGSEA, per germline. The CDR3 loop reads CSVRVAENYGYTF. CDR3 coding DNA: TGCAGCGTTCGGGTGGCAGAAAACTATGGCTACACCTTC.

This chain connects TRBV4-2 to TRBJ1-6; D unclear. CDR1 and CDR2 (germline): LGHNA, YNFKEQ. V lost 0 bases, J lost 4 bases, and 10 bases lay in between. The CDR3 contains 16 residues. The CDR3 loop is CASSQETGNYNSPLHF. CDR3 in DNA: TGTGCCAGCAGCCAAGAAACCGGTAATTATAATTCACCCCTCCACTTT.

This clone was counted once. V gene TRBV29-1 combines with J gene TRBJ1-1; perhaps TRBD1 as D (5 bases). Trimming pared 3 bases from V and 0 bases from J, leaving 14 bases between. Per the germline V gene, CDR1 is SQVTM and CDR2 is ANQGSEA. The CDR3 is made up of 15 amino acids. The CDR3 sequence: CSVDLGGGMNTEAFF. The CDR3 nucleotides read TGCAGCGTTGATCTTGGGGGGGGGATGAACACTGAAGCTTTCTTT.

The chain is built from TRBV9 and TRBJ2-5; 13 bases fit TRBD2. V lost 2 bases, J lost 7 bases, and 17 bases stayed unmatched. Looked up from germline, CDR1 is SGDLS and CDR2 is YYNGEE. The CDR3 consists of 19 residues. The CDR3 loop reads CASSVVGLLAGGPRGTQYF. The CDR3 DNA reads TGTGCCAGCAGCGTGGTAGGATTACTAGCGGGAGGGCCCCGCGGGACCCAGTACTTC.

Turning to this clone: Other DNA sequences in this sample translate to the same CDR3. The chain carries TRBV27 and TRBJ2-7, with no clear D. The CDR3 runs to 13 residues. V lost 3 bases, J lost 0 bases, and 6 bases lay in between. CDR1 MNHEY and CDR2 SMNVEV come from the germline V gene (reference sequence). CDR3 sequence: CASSFSSSYEQYF. The CDR3 DNA sequence: TGTGCCAGCAGTTTTTCCAGCTCCTACGAGCAGTACTTC.

The chain couples TRBV28 to TRBJ2-1; 8 positions agree with TRBD1. This CDR3 contains 14 residues. Germline lookup yields CDR1 MDHEN and CDR2 SYDVKM. The J segment lost 3 bases and the V segment lost 6 bases, leaving 4 bases of the junction unmatched. CDR3 loop: CASRVGTGYNEQFF. CDR3 bases: TGTGCCAGCAGGGTAGGGACAGGCTACAATGAGCAGTTCTTC. The entire variable domain, with the rest obtained from reference TRBV28 and TRBJ2-1, is as follows: DVKVTQSSRYLVKRTGEKVFLECVQDMDHENMFWYRQDPGLGLRLIYFSYDVKMKEKGDIPEGYSVSREKKERFSLILESASTNQTSMYLCASRVGTGYNEQFFGPGTRLTVL.

V usage is TRBV19 and J usage is TRBJ1-2, with D hard to call. The CDR3 spans 14 residues. CDR1 and CDR2 (germline): LNHDA, SQIVND (reference sequence). Trimming took 2 bases from V and 2 from J, leaving 9 bases between them. The CDR3 DNA reads as TGTGCCAGTAGTATAATCGGGAGAAACTATGGCTACACCTTC. As protein: CASSIIGRNYGYTF. Full variable domain (rest looked up from reference TRBV19 and TRBJ1-2): DGGITQSPKYLFRKEGQNVTLSCEQNLNHDAMYWYRQDPGQGLRLIYYSQIVNDFQKGDIAEGYSVSREKKESFPLTVTSAQKNPTAFYLCASSIIGRNYGYTFGSGTRLTVV.

This sequence joins TRBV19 and TRBJ2-7; 9 nucleotides match TRBD1. The CDR3 extends over 15 amino acids. Unmatched junction bases numbered 8, after V lost 3 bases and J lost 5 bases. Germline assignment: CDR1 LNHDA and CDR2 SQIVND (reference sequence). The CDR3 is CASSIGQGKLNEQYF. The CDR3 coding sequence is TGTGCCAGTAGTATCGGACAGGGGAAACTCAACGAGCAGTACTTC.

This clone was recorded a few times. The CDR3 loop is CSVDRAGGTDTQYF. The CDR3 DNA reads TGCAGCGTTGACAGAGCGGGGGGCACAGATACGCAGTATTTT. The V gene is TRBV29-1, the J gene TRBJ2-3; 8 nucleotides line up with TRBD2. CDR3 size: 14 residues. Germline trimming cut 3 bases from V and 1 base from J; bases unmatched to any gene: 3. Germline V gene sequence: CDR1 SQVTM, CDR2 ANQGSEA.

The gene calls are TRBV28 and TRBJ1-1, with D tentatively TRBD1 (5 bases). The CDR3 is made up of 14 amino acids. The ends were cut back, 3 bases at V and 4 bases at J, with 12 bases in the middle. Germline values: CDR1 MDHEN, CDR2 SYDVKM. The CDR3 protein is CASSFGRAGTEAFF. Here the CDR3 DNA reads TGTGCCAGCAGTTTTGGCAGGGCAGGCACTGAAGCTTTCTTT.

The chain links TRBV2 to TRBJ2-2; 7 bases align to TRBD2. J lost 1 base, V lost 9 bases, and 5 bases had no gene match. The CDR3 loop spans 14 amino acids. CDR1 is SNHLY, CDR2 FYNNEI, per germline. CDR3 DNA: TGTGCCAGAAGAGGACTAGTGAACACCGGGGAGCTGTTTTTT. Protein product: CARRGLVNTGELFF.

J is TRBJ1-1 and V is TRBV29-1; weak D call: TRBD1 (5 bases). Germline V gives CDR1 SQVTM, CDR2 ANQGSEA. This CDR3 region has 13 residues. Trimming pared 4 bases from V and 6 bases from J, leaving 15 bases between. This chain's CDR3 is CSVVEGGGAEAFF. For the CDR3, the DNA is TGCAGCGTTGTGGAAGGCGGAGGGGCTGAAGCTTTCTTT.

In this sample, this clone turned up once. The chain uses TRBV5-4 and TRBJ2-2, with 11 bases lining up with TRBD1. Germline V gives CDR1 SGHNT, CDR2 YYREEE (reference sequence). The CDR3 totals 16 residues. V lost 4 bases, J lost 4 bases, and 6 bases stayed unmatched. The CDR3 reads CASSPPGTGGTGELFF. The CDR3 nucleotides are TGTGCCAGCAGCCCGCCGGGGACAGGGGGCACCGGGGAGCTGTTTTTT.